A single sample is the source of the 14 T cell receptor beta chains below, sequenced in a study of CD8+ T cells in alopecia areata. The authors extracted RNA and reverse transcribed it into cDNA as the sequencing template. Produced via immunoSEQ multiplex PCR; TCRdb's table is partial and in-frame only. The sample comprises about 180,000 clones, approximately 59% of which are singletons, and 14% to 15% rests with the top ten. The material sequenced was CD4+ T cells sorted from blood, taken at week 0. The receptors were sampled from a human donor with alopecia areata.

This clone was detected once. The chain recombines TRBV30 with TRBJ2-1; no clear D gene. The V gene lost 1 base and the J gene lost 4 bases, with 5 bases spanning the gap. Germline lookup yields CDR1 GTSNPN and CDR2 SVGIG (reference sequence). There are 12 residues in the CDR3. The CDR3 region has the DNA TGTGCCTGGAGTGGAGTTTACAATGAGCAGTTCTTC. It yields the protein CAWSGVYNEQFF.

This clone was recorded once. CDR3 DNA: TGTGCCAGCAGGTACGGGACAGGGCGACAAGAGACCCAGTACTTC. Its protein product is CASRYGTGRQETQYF. This rearrangement joins TRBV5-6 to TRBJ2-5; 9 positions agree with TRBD1. V was pared by 5 bases and J by 2 bases, with 7 bases of the junction left unmatched. The germline V gene encodes CDR1 SGHDT and CDR2 YYEEEE. This CDR3 comprises 15 residues.

The chain uses TRBV2 and TRBJ1-1; possible D gene TRBD1, 5 bases. Trimming removed 4 bases from V and 1 base from J, with 19 bases in between. This CDR3 contains 17 residues. CDR1 SNHLY and CDR2 FYNNEI come from the germline V gene. CDR3 protein: CASSATRQPLGNTEAFF. DNA of the CDR3: TGTGCCAGCAGTGCTACTAGACAGCCCCTGGGGAACACTGAAGCTTTCTTT.

The DNA of the CDR3 is TGTGCCAGCACCAGAGACAGTCGCTCCTACGAGCAGTACTTC. Translation: CASTRDSRSYEQYF. The chain combines TRBV7-9 with TRBJ2-7; the D gene is possibly TRBD1 (5 bases). This CDR3 region has 14 residues. Trimming took 7 bases from V and 0 from J, leaving 13 bases between them. Germline assignment: CDR1 SEHNR and CDR2 FQNEAQ (reference sequence).

This clone was observed a few times. The V and J genes are TRBV29-1 and TRBJ2-3; D is undetermined. V dropped 5 bases and J dropped 4 bases, with 7 bases sitting between them. CDR3 size: 11 residues. Germline V gene lookup returns CDR1 SQVTM and CDR2 ANQGSEA. CDR3 DNA: TGCAGCGTTACGTGGGCAGATACGCAGTATTTT. It translates to CSVTWADTQYF.

This clone was seen only a few times. J is TRBJ1-2 and V is TRBV10-3, with D tentatively TRBD1 (6 bases). The V gene's germline CDR1 is ENHRY and CDR2 SYGVKD. V lost 5 bases to trimming and J lost 1 base, with 8 bases between them. The CDR3 consists of 13 residues. The CDR3 nucleotides read TGTGCCATCAGTCAGGACAGTAACTATGGCTACACCTTC. Translated, it gives CAISQDSNYGYTF.

This chain connects TRBV29-1 to TRBJ2-6; D is undetermined. The CDR3 is 13 amino acids. The germline V and J ends were trimmed by 4 bases and 4 bases, with 8 bases remaining between them. Germline V gives CDR1 SQVTM, CDR2 ANQGSEA. In DNA form, the CDR3 reads TGCAGCGTTGCCTTTTGGGGGGCCAACGTCCTGACTTTC. Protein product: CSVAFWGANVLTF.

The CDR3: CASSRGSEMELFF. The CDR3 DNA follows: TGTGCCAGCAGCCGAGGATCGGAAATGGAACTGTTTTTT. The rearrangement joins TRBV5-6 to TRBJ1-4; D not certain. CDR3 length: 13 residues. Germline V CDR1 and CDR2: SGHDT, YYEEEE. V was shortened by 4 bases and J by 12 bases, with 16 bases between the two germline ends.

This chain joins TRBV30 and TRBJ2-3; no reliable D call. The CDR3 spans 12 residues. Germline V gives CDR1 GTSNPN, CDR2 SVGIG (reference sequence). Between the trimmed V and J ends, which lost 0 bases and 4 bases, there was a span of 5 bases. CDR3 sequence: CAWSVLSDTQYF. The CDR3 coding sequence is TGTGCCTGGAGTGTACTCTCAGATACGCAGTATTTT.

A few counts support this clone. The chain has TRBV14 and TRBJ2-5; possible D gene TRBD2, 5 bases. CDR1 SGHDN and CDR2 FVKESK come from the germline V gene. Trimming stripped 5 bases from V and 5 bases from J, with 18 bases between. There are 15 residues in the CDR3. CDR3 residues: CASSSLGRPDETQYF. The CDR3 DNA reads as TGTGCCAGCAGCTCACTAGGTCGTCCGGATGAGACCCAGTACTTC.

The chain is built from TRBV29-1 and TRBJ1-4; D is unresolved. Trimming removed 4 bases at V and 5 bases at J, with 8 bases between. The CDR3 loop spans 12 amino acids. Germline CDR1 reads SQVTM; CDR2 reads ANQGSEA. The CDR3 nucleotides read TGCAGCGTTGTTCTCGGGAATGAAAAACTGTTTTTT. Translated, it gives CSVVLGNEKLFF.

The J gene is TRBJ2-7, the V gene TRBV5-1, with TRBD2 matching over 8 bases. The CDR3 is 14 residues long. Germline CDR1 reads SGHRS; CDR2 reads YFSETQ. The J segment lost 12 bases and the V segment lost 0 bases, leaving 11 bases of the junction unmatched. CDR3 nucleotide sequence: TGCGCCAGCAGCTTGGAAAGACTAGCGTCCTTCGTGTACTTC. Residues: CASSLERLASFVYF.

This clone was observed a few times. This chain joins TRBV29-1 and TRBJ2-3; 11 bases line up with TRBD2. V trimming: 7 bases; J trimming: 5 bases; junction bases outside the gene matches: 5. The CDR3 totals 13 residues. CDR1 is SQVTM and CDR2 is ANQGSEA in the germline V gene. The CDR3 bases are TGCAGCGGCACTAGCGGGGGAGGAGATACGCAGTATTTT. Translation gives CSGTSGGGDTQYF.

This chain uses TRBV29-1 with TRBJ2-3; D unclear. Trimming cost V 7 bases and J 1 base, with 15 bases left between them. Germline CDR1 is SQVTM and CDR2 is ANQGSEA. This CDR3 has 14 residues. The CDR3 nucleotides are TGCAGCGCCGCCGGGCACTTACGCACAGATACGCAGTATTTT. Encoded protein: CSAAGHLRTDTQYF.